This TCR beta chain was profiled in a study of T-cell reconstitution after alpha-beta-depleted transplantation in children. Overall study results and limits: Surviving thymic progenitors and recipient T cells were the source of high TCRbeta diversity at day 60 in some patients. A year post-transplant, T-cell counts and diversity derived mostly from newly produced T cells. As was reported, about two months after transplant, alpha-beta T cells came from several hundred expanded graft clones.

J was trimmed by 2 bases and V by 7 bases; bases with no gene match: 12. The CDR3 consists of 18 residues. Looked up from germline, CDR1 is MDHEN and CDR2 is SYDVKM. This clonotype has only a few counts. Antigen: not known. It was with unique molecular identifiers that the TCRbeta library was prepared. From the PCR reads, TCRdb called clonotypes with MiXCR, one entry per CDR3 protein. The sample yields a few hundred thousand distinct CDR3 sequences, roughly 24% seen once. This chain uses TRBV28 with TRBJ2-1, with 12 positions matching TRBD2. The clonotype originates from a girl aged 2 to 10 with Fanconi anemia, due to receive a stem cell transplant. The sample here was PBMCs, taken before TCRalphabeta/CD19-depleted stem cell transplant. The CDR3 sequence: CASKNGTSGLITYNEQFF. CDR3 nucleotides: TGTGCCAGCAAGAATGGGACTAGCGGGCTTATAACCTACAATGAGCAGTTCTTC. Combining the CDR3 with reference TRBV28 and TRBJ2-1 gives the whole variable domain DVKVTQSSRYLVKRTGEKVFLECVQDMDHENMFWYRQDPGLGLRLIYFSYDVKMKEKGDIPEGYSVSREKKERFSLILESASTNQTSMYLCASKNGTSGLITYNEQFFGPGTRLTVL.